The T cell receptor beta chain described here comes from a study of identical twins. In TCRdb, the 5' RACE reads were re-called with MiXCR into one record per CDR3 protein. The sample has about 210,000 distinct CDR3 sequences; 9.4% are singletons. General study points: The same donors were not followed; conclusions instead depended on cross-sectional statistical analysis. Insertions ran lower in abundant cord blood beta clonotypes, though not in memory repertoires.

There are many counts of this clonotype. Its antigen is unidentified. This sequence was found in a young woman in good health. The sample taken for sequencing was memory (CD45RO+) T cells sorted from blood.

CDR3 sequence (DNA): TGTGCCAGCAGCCCCCTGGGGGGAGCAACTAATGAAAAACTGTTTTTT. Translated, it gives CASSPLGGATNEKLFF. The chain combines TRBV7-2 with TRBJ1-4; tentative D call: TRBD1 (5 bases). The CDR3 length is 16 residues. The germline gives CDR1 SGHTA, CDR2 FQGNSA. V was cut by 5 bases and J by 0 bases, with 13 bases left in between.